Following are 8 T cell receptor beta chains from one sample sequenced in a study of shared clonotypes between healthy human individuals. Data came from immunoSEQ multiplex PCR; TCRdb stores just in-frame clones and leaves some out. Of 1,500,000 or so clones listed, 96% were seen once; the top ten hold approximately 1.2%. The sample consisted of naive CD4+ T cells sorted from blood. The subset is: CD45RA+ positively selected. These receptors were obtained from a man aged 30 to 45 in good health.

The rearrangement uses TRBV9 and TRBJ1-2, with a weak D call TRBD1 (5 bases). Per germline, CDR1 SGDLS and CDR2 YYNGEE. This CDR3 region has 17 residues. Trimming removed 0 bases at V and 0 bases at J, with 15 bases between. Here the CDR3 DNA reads TGTGCCAGCAGCGTAGATTCAACGAGCAGGGCTAACTATGGCTACACCTTC. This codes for CASSVDSTSRANYGYTF.

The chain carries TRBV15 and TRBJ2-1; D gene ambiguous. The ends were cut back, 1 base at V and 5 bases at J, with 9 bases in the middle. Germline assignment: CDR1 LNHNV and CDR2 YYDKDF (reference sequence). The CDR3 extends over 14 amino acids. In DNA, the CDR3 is TGTGCCACCAGCAGAGGTATAGCTCACAATGAGCAGTTCTTC. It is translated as CATSRGIAHNEQFF.

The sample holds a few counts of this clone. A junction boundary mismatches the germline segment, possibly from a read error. This CDR3 is CASSSSSGTYF. The DNA for the CDR3 is TGTGCCAGCAGCTCCTCCTCCGGGACATACTTT. This sequence joins TRBV7-9 and TRBJ2-3; TRBD1 is a possible D gene (6 bases). The CDR3 length is 11 residues. CDR1 is SEHNR, CDR2 FQNEAQ, per germline (reference sequence).

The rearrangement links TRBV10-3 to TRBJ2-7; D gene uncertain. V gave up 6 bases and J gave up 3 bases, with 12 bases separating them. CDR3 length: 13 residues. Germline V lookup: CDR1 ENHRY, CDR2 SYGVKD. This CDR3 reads CAISSASLYEQYF. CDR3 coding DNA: TGTGCCATCAGCTCGGCCAGCCTCTACGAGCAGTACTTC.

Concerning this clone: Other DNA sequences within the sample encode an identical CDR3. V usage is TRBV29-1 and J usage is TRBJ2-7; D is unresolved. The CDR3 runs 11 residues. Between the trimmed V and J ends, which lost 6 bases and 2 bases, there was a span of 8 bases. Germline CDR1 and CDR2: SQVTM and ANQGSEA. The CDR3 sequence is CSVSGPYEQYF. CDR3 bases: TGCAGCGTCTCCGGGCCCTACGAGCAGTACTTC.

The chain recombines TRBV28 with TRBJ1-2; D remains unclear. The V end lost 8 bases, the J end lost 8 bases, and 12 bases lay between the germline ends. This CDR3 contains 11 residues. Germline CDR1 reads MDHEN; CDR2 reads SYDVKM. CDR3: CASGQSKGYTF. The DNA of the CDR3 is TGTGCCAGCGGTCAGAGCAAGGGCTACACCTTC.

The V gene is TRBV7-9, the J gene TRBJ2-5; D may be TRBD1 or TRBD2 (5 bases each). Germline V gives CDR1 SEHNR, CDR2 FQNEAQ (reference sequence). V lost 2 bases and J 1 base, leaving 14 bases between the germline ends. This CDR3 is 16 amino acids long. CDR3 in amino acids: CASSLRGAPIQETQYF. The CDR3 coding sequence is TGTGCCAGCAGCTTAAGAGGGGCCCCCATCCAAGAGACCCAGTACTTC.

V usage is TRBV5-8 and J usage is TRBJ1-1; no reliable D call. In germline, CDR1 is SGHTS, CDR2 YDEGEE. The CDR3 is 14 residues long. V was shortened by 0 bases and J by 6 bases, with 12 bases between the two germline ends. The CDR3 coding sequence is TGTGCCAGCAGCTTGGTGACCCCGCGAGCTGAAGCTTTCTTT. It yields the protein CASSLVTPRAEAFF.